This TCR beta chain came from a study of shared clonotypes between healthy human individuals. Study results and caveats: Naive CD4 clonotype sharing across four donors was around 5%. The small donor group covered limited genetic and exposure diversity.

The CDR3 spans 15 residues. CDR1 is MNHNS, CDR2 SASEGT, per germline. V lost 1 base to trimming and J lost 5 bases, with 11 bases between them. On this clone itself: The target antigen is unknown.

Sequenced by immunoSEQ multiplex PCR; TCRdb stores in-frame clones only, minus some. The sample has some 1 million clones, roughly 80% seen once. The specimen sequenced was memory CD4+ T cells sorted from blood. Described subset: CD45RA-negative fraction. This clonotype was sampled from a young man in good health. The gene calls are TRBV6-1 and TRBJ2-2; D unclear. CDR3 region: CASSEEGAWTGELFF. As DNA, the CDR3 is TGTGCCAGCAGTGAAGAAGGCGCTTGGACCGGGGAGCTGTTTTTT.